A single sample is the source of the 24 T cell receptor beta chains below, sequenced in a study of shared clonotypes between healthy human individuals. Sequencing used immunoSEQ multiplex PCR; TCRdb keeps in-frame clones, though not all of them. The table includes a few million clones, less than 95% detected once. The material sequenced was naive CD4+ T cells from PBMCs. Subset defined: CD45RA+ positively selected. The receptors derive from a man in his late teens or twenties in good health. Some clones in this sample may be carry-over from other donors' samples.

The chain employs TRBV5-1 and TRBJ1-2, with D possibly being TRBD1 (6 bases). Germline lookup yields CDR1 SGHRS and CDR2 YFSETQ. V lost 7 bases, J lost 0 bases, and 13 bases lay in between. This CDR3 is 14 amino acids long. The CDR3 DNA sequence: TGCGCCAGCGGTCAGGACAGCTCTAACTATGGCTACACCTTC. It encodes CASGQDSSNYGYTF. The full variable domain, with the rest looked up from reference TRBV5-1 and TRBJ1-2, is KAGVTQTPRYLIKTRGQQVTLSCSPISGHRSVSWYQQTPGQGLQFLFEYFSETQRNKGNFPGRFSGRQFSNSRSEMNVSTLELGDSALYLCASGQDSSNYGYTFGSGTRLTVV.

The count of this clone is one. The V and J genes are TRBV28 and TRBJ2-4; D is possibly TRBD1 (6 bases). The CDR3 contains 14 residues. The ends were cut back, 5 bases at V and 7 bases at J, with 15 bases in the middle. Germline V gives CDR1 MDHEN, CDR2 SYDVKM. Written as DNA, the CDR3 is TGTGCCAGCAGTCCAAACAGGGTTCTTAACATTCAGTACTTC. It codes for CASSPNRVLNIQYF.

J is TRBJ2-1 and V is TRBV9, with TRBD2 matching over 7 bases. The trim removed 4 bases at V and 3 bases at J, leaving 7 bases unmatched. CDR1 and CDR2 (germline): SGDLS, YYNGEE. The CDR3 sequence is 15 residues long. The CDR3 DNA sequence: TGTGCCAGCAGCCCACGAGCGGGAAACTACAATGAGCAGTTCTTC. Its translation: CASSPRAGNYNEQFF.

The genes are TRBV6-1 and TRBJ1-2; D is unclear. The length of the CDR3 is 14 residues. Trimming stripped 3 bases from V and 6 bases from J, with 14 bases between. The germline gives CDR1 MNHNS, CDR2 SASEGT. CDR3 in DNA: TGTGCCAGCAGTGAGGGAAGGGTAGACAATGGCTACACCTTC. This codes for CASSEGRVDNGYTF.

V usage is TRBV28 and J usage is TRBJ2-7; TRBD2 matches 7 bases. Trimming took 2 bases from V and 2 from J; bases not matched to a gene: 3. The germline gives CDR1 MDHEN, CDR2 SYDVKM. This CDR3 is built from 14 residues. The CDR3, as DNA: TGTGCCAGCAGTTTAGTGGGAGGGCCCTACGAGCAGTACTTC. Translating gives CASSLVGGPYEQYF.

The rearrangement links TRBV6-5 to TRBJ2-1; 7 nucleotides match TRBD2. CDR1 is MNHEY and CDR2 is SVGAGI in the germline V gene. The V and J ends lost 8 bases and 0 bases, in that order; junction bases with no gene match: 7. The CDR3 has 15 amino acids. CDR3 region: CASGRSGTSYNEQFF. As DNA, the CDR3 is TGTGCCAGCGGTCGAAGCGGGACCTCCTACAATGAGCAGTTCTTC.

Note on this clone: The sample carries other DNA sequences with the same CDR3. The chain couples TRBV30 to TRBJ2-7, with D possibly being TRBD2 (6 bases). This CDR3 spans 11 amino acids. The V gene lost 5 bases and the J gene lost 2 bases, with 7 bases spanning the gap. The V gene's germline CDR1 is GTSNPN and CDR2 SVGIG (reference sequence). The CDR3 nucleotides are TGTGCCTGGGGAGGGACCTACGAGCAGTACTTC. Translated, it gives CAWGGTYEQYF.

The rearrangement joins TRBV27 to TRBJ1-2; 8 nucleotides align to TRBD1. The CDR3 runs 15 residues. CDR1 and CDR2 from the germline V gene are MNHEY and SMNVEV (reference sequence). V trimming: 5 bases; J trimming: 3 bases; junction bases outside the gene matches: 8. The DNA of the CDR3 is TGTGCCAGCAGTCAGAGGACAGGGCGGGACTATGGCTACACCTTC. This sequence encodes CASSQRTGRDYGYTF.

V is TRBV18 and J is TRBJ2-5; D not certain. Germline V gene sequence: CDR1 KGHSH, CDR2 LQKENI. Trimming stripped 1 base from V and 5 bases from J, with 14 bases between. CDR3 length: 15 amino acids. DNA for the CDR3: TGTGCCAGCTCACCACTGACACCGCCCGAGGAGACCCAGTACTTC. This sequence encodes CASSPLTPPEETQYF. Drawing the rest from reference TRBV18 and TRBJ2-5, the complete variable domain is NAGVMQNPRHLVRRRGQEARLRCSPMKGHSHVYWYRQLPEEGLKFMVYLQKENIIDESGMPKERFSAEFPKEGPSILRIQQVVRGDSAAYFCASSPLTPPEETQYFGPGTRLLVL.

V gene TRBV27 combines with J gene TRBJ1-5; 8 bases are a match to TRBD1. V was clipped by 1 base and J by 4 bases; unmatched bases: 9. Germline lookup yields CDR1 MNHEY and CDR2 SMNVEV (reference sequence). The CDR3 is 17 amino acids. CDR3 sequence reads: CASSLWAGGGGNQPQHF. CDR3 nucleotides: TGTGCCAGCAGTTTATGGGCAGGGGGCGGTGGTAATCAGCCCCAGCATTTT.

The gene calls are TRBV6-1 and TRBJ1-2; D gene ambiguous. This CDR3 contains 16 residues. Germline-derived CDR1 and CDR2 are MNHNS and SASEGT. Trimming removed 1 base at V and 5 bases at J, with 17 bases between. The CDR3 DNA reads as TGTGCCAGCAGTGAAGTTGGTCCTCACGCGGGTTATGGCTACACCTTC. This encodes CASSEVGPHAGYGYTF.

This chain joins TRBV28 and TRBJ2-1; 12 bases fit TRBD2. This CDR3 is built from 16 residues. Trimming removed 5 bases from V and 8 bases from J; junction bases left unmatched: 10. Per germline, CDR1 MDHEN and CDR2 SYDVKM. DNA for the CDR3: TGTGCCAGCAGTCCCGGAGGGACTAGCGGGTTCTATGAGCAGTTCTTC. The encoded protein is CASSPGGTSGFYEQFF.

V and J are TRBV7-3 and TRBJ2-2; tentatively, D is TRBD1 (6 bases). V gave up 2 bases and J gave up 2 bases, with 18 bases separating them. Looked up from germline, CDR1 is SGHTA and CDR2 is FQGTGA. The CDR3 runs 18 residues. CDR3 sequence: CASSLGRGPTINTGELFF. The CDR3 DNA is TGTGCCAGCAGCTTAGGCAGGGGCCCGACTATCAACACCGGGGAGCTGTTTTTT.

With regard to this clone: The sample holds other DNA sequences that translate to the same CDR3. In DNA form, the CDR3 reads TGTGCCAGCAGTTTACGAGTAACTAATGAAAAACTGTTTTTT. This sequence encodes CASSLRVTNEKLFF. V and J are TRBV28 and TRBJ1-4; the D is unclear. The germline V gene encodes CDR1 MDHEN and CDR2 SYDVKM. V gave up 2 bases and J gave up 1 base, with 5 bases separating them. The CDR3 contains 14 residues. Complete variable domain (other parts from reference TRBV28 and TRBJ1-4): DVKVTQSSRYLVKRTGEKVFLECVQDMDHENMFWYRQDPGLGLRLIYFSYDVKMKEKGDIPEGYSVSREKKERFSLILESASTNQTSMYLCASSLRVTNEKLFFGSGTQLSVL.

The chain recombines TRBV6-1 with TRBJ2-7, with TRBD2 as a possible D gene (5 bases). Trimming removed 4 bases at V and 7 bases at J, with 14 bases between. Looked up from germline, CDR1 is MNHNS and CDR2 is SASEGT. This CDR3 has 13 amino acids. The DNA of the CDR3 is TGTGCCAGCAGTGGTACTGGACTCGGGGAGCAGTACTTC. Protein sequence: CASSGTGLGEQYF.

V usage is TRBV18 and J usage is TRBJ2-7; TRBD1 aligns across 9 bases. This CDR3 comprises 16 residues. Germline CDR1 KGHSH, CDR2 LQKENI. J gave up 6 bases and V 2 bases, and 11 bases lay outside the gene matches. CDR3 in amino acids: CASSPTHGTGSLEQYF. CDR3 DNA sequence: TGTGCCAGCTCACCAACCCACGGGACAGGGAGTCTCGAGCAGTACTTC.

The chain joins TRBV10-3 to TRBJ1-1; possibly TRBD1 for D (6 bases). CDR3 length equals 14 residues. Germline lookup yields CDR1 ENHRY and CDR2 SYGVKD. V lost 7 bases to trimming and J lost 4 bases, with 16 bases between them. For the CDR3, the DNA is TGTGCCATCAAGGGGGTCAGCCAGGCCACTGAAGCTTTCTTT. Amino acid sequence: CAIKGVSQATEAFF.

The chain carries TRBV9 and TRBJ1-1; D gene ambiguous. V lost 5 bases to trimming and J lost 5 bases, with 16 bases between them. The CDR3 loop spans 14 amino acids. From germline, CDR1 is SGDLS and CDR2 YYNGEE. The CDR3 coding sequence is TGTGCCAGCAGACCCTCCGAGGGATATACTGAAGCTTTCTTT. Protein: CASRPSEGYTEAFF.

This CDR3 reads CASSLTGSGELFF. The CDR3 nucleotides are TGTGCCAGCAGCTTAACAGGCTCCGGGGAGCTGTTTTTT. The J gene is TRBJ2-2, the V gene TRBV11-2; D is perhaps TRBD1 (5 bases). In germline, CDR1 is SGHAT, CDR2 FQNNGV. The CDR3 totals 13 residues. V was trimmed by 2 bases and J by 6 bases, leaving 7 bases between them. The whole variable domain, remainder taken from reference TRBV11-2 and TRBJ2-2, is EAGVAQSPRYKIIEKRQSVAFWCNPISGHATLYWYQQILGQGPKLLIQFQNNGVVDDSQLPKDRFSAERLKGVDSTLKIQPAKLEDSAVYLCASSLTGSGELFFGEGSRLTVL.

A word on this clone: The junction shows a germline mismatch at one end, possibly a read error. The J gene is TRBJ1-2, the V gene TRBV5-4; D remains unclear. The CDR3 length is 12 residues. Germline V lookup: CDR1 SGHNT, CDR2 YYREEE (reference sequence). The CDR3 reads CASGLGGVGYTF. CDR3 nucleotide sequence: TGTGCCAGCGGCTTGGGTGGGGTAGGCTACACCTTC.

The chain joins TRBV11-2 to TRBJ2-1; tentative D call: TRBD2 (5 bases). V dropped 2 bases and J dropped 0 bases, with 14 bases sitting between them. Germline V gene lookup returns CDR1 SGHAT and CDR2 FQNNGV. This CDR3 contains 17 residues. In DNA, the CDR3 is TGTGCCAGCAGCTTACGCTCCTCTGCGGGCTCCTACAATGAGCAGTTCTTC. Its protein is CASSLRSSAGSYNEQFF.

With regard to this clone: Other DNA sequences in the same sample also yield this CDR3. The CDR3 spells CASSVGPPQETQYF. The CDR3 nucleotides read TGCGCCAGCAGCGTTGGGCCGCCTCAAGAGACCCAGTACTTC. V and J are TRBV5-1 and TRBJ2-5; no clear D. Germline-derived CDR1 and CDR2 are SGHRS and YFSETQ. This CDR3 has 14 amino acids. Trimming took 4 bases from V and 2 from J, leaving 12 bases between them.

This rearrangement joins TRBV10-1 to TRBJ2-3; perhaps TRBD2 as D (5 bases). CDR3 size: 17 residues. V was pared by 5 bases and J by 0 bases, with 18 bases between. From germline, CDR1 is WNHNN and CDR2 SYGVQD (reference sequence). CDR3 DNA sequence: TGCGCCAGCAGTCTACTGTCGGCCGGGGTTAGCACAGATACGCAGTATTTT. This sequence encodes CASSLLSAGVSTDTQYF.

The genes are TRBV5-1 and TRBJ2-7; tentatively, D is TRBD1 (5 bases). Germline V gives CDR1 SGHRS, CDR2 YFSETQ. Trimming left V 0 bases short and J 4 bases short, with 17 bases between. The CDR3 is 16 residues long. CDR3 bases: TGCGCCAGCAGCTTGGATCCGGCAGGGATAGGTTACGAGCAGTACTTC. Amino acids: CASSLDPAGIGYEQYF.